The entry that follows covers one TCR beta chain sequence. These data belong to a study of blood T cell repertoires in COVID-19. Turning to the study itself: There were acute and convalescent COVID-19 samples, and they came from the United States, Italy and Spain. In each case, the material was cDNA or gDNA derived from T cells, B-cell-depleted T cells, or PBMCs.

The CDR3 has 15 amino acids. CDR1 and CDR2 from the germline V gene are SGDLS and YYNGEE. J gave up 5 bases and V 3 bases, and 6 bases lay outside the gene matches. In the authors' workflow: How many nucleated cells were present was estimated from reference gene primer amplification. Sequencing was performed with immunoSEQ multiplex PCR; in TCRdb, only in-frame clones are kept and a portion is missing. That table supplies the V and J calls and clone size; D and trimming were determined from the DNA. The sample contains approximately 120,000 clones, 85% of which appear only once. The sample comprised peripheral blood. This receptor was obtained from a man older than 75 with active or convalescent COVID-19. This chain connects TRBV9 to TRBJ2-5; 11 bases map to TRBD2. The CDR3 nucleotides are TGTGCCAGCAGCGGACATAGCGGGGGGGCGGAGACCCAGTACTTC. Translation gives CASSGHSGGAETQYF. Together with reference TRBV9 and TRBJ2-5, the CDR3 gives the full variable domain: DSGVTQTPKHLITATGQRVTLRCSPRSGDLSVYWYQQSLDQGLQFLIQYYNGEERAKGNILERFSAQQFPDLHSELNLSSLELGDSALYFCASSGHSGGAETQYFGPGTRLLVL.